The entry that follows covers one T cell receptor (beta chain) sequence. The sample originates from a study of blood T cell repertoires in COVID-19. Background on the study: Researchers got acute and convalescent COVID-19 samples from the United States, Italy and Spain. T cells, B-cell-depleted T cells, or PBMCs supplied cDNA or gDNA.

The Seattle patients, enrolled during active infection, were followed longitudinally. Per the original methods: From reference gene primer amplification, estimates of nucleated cell counts were derived. Measured with immunoSEQ multiplex PCR; TCRdb has only the in-frame clones, and not every one. D and trimming come from the DNA, and the V and J calls and clone size come from that table. The data contain roughly 60,000 clones, approximately 80% of them singletons. The CDR3 runs to 14 residues. CDR1 is SGHTA and CDR2 is FQGNSA in the germline V gene. The V segment lost 4 bases and the J segment 7 bases; nucleotides outside the gene matches: 10.

Specimen: peripheral blood. This sequence joins TRBV7-2 and TRBJ2-7; 7 bases line up with TRBD2. The sequence came from a man aged 25 to 40 with COVID-19, enrolled during active disease. CDR3 in amino acids: CASSSAGRHQEQYF. DNA of the CDR3: TGTGCCAGCAGCTCGGCCGGGAGGCACCAAGAGCAGTACTTC.